The 20 T cell receptor beta chains below all came from one sample that was sequenced in a study of blood T cell repertoires in COVID-19. TCRdb's copy holds only in-frame clones and misses some; the assay was immunoSEQ multiplex PCR. The table has around 150,000 clones, 70% to 85% seen once. Input material: peripheral blood. The receptor set was obtained from a woman older than 75 with acute or convalescent COVID-19.

This chain connects TRBV2 to TRBJ1-5; D gene unclear. The germline V and J ends were trimmed by 5 bases and 5 bases, with 4 bases remaining between them. The CDR3 length is 11 residues. Per germline, CDR1 SNHLY and CDR2 FYNNEI. The CDR3 is CASSTDQPQHF. CDR3 nucleotides: TGTGCCAGCAGTACAGATCAGCCCCAGCATTTT.

V and J are TRBV6-2 or TRBV6-3 and TRBJ1-1, with D perhaps TRBD1 (5 bases). The V gene lost 2 bases and the J gene lost 4 bases, with 11 bases spanning the gap. CDR1 and CDR2 from the germline V gene are MNHEY and SVGEGT. This CDR3 is built from 14 residues. CDR3 protein: CASSYRGGGTEAFF. In DNA form, the CDR3 reads TGTGCCAGCAGTTACCGGGGGGGAGGCACTGAAGCTTTCTTT.

This chain joins TRBV14 and TRBJ2-2; D is possibly TRBD2 (5 bases). The CDR3 length is 16 residues. Trimming shortened V by 6 bases and J by 6 bases, and 20 bases separated the two germline ends. Looked up from germline, CDR1 is SGHDN and CDR2 is FVKESK. The CDR3 spells CASSLVNPTRPGELFF. CDR3 DNA: TGTGCCAGCAGTCTAGTGAACCCCACTAGACCCGGGGAGCTGTTTTTT.

V gene TRBV19 combines with J gene TRBJ2-1; 13 bases match TRBD2. The trim removed 10 bases at V and 5 bases at J, leaving 2 bases unmatched. The germline CDR1 and CDR2 sequences are LNHDA and SQIVND (reference sequence). The CDR3 loop spans 13 amino acids. CDR3 in amino acids: CATGLAGDNEQFF. The CDR3, as DNA: TGTGCCACCGGACTAGCGGGAGACAATGAGCAGTTCTTC.

This clone was picked up one time. The V gene is TRBV5-1, the J gene TRBJ1-5; the match to TRBD1 covers 9 bases. The germline V gene has CDR1 SGHRS and CDR2 YFSETQ. The trim removed 3 bases at V and 4 bases at J, leaving 2 bases unmatched. The CDR3 is 14 amino acids. The CDR3 spells CASSSGQGNQPQHF. In nucleotides, the CDR3 is TGCGCCAGCAGCTCCGGACAGGGGAATCAGCCCCAGCATTTT.

CDR3 in amino acids: CASSTSGAMGYEQYF. As DNA, the CDR3 is TGCGCCAGCAGTACTAGCGGAGCCATGGGGTACGAGCAGTACTTC. V gene TRBV10-1 combines with J gene TRBJ2-7; 8 positions agree with TRBD2. With 5 bases clipped from V and 4 bases from J, the junction kept 10 bases outside the gene matches. The CDR3 is 15 residues long. The germline gives CDR1 WNHNN, CDR2 SYGVQD (reference sequence).

This chain uses TRBV4-2 with TRBJ2-2; 8 positions match TRBD2. V lost 0 bases, J lost 4 bases, and 7 bases stayed unmatched. This CDR3 contains 17 residues. Germline assignment: CDR1 LGHNA and CDR2 YNFKEQ. The CDR3 here is CASSQDLGLETTGELFF. CDR3 DNA sequence: TGTGCCAGCAGCCAAGATCTGGGACTAGAGACCACCGGGGAGCTGTTTTTT.

The gene calls are TRBV5-5 and TRBJ1-1, with D possibly TRBD1 on 5 matching bases. Germline V lookup: CDR1 SGHKS, CDR2 YYEKEE (reference sequence). This CDR3 comprises 16 residues. Trimming removed 4 bases at V and 0 bases at J, with 16 bases between. The CDR3, as DNA: TGTGCCAGCAGCATTTTAAAGGGGATTATGAACACTGAAGCTTTCTTT. Encoded protein: CASSILKGIMNTEAFF.

The chain uses TRBV7-6 and TRBJ1-1, with 7 positions matching TRBD1. CDR1 is SGHVS, CDR2 FNYEAQ, per germline. The V and J ends lost 3 bases and 0 bases, in that order; junction bases with no gene match: 4. This CDR3 spans 15 amino acids. For the CDR3, the DNA is TGTGCCAGCAGCTTGGGGACAGCAATGAACACTGAAGCTTTCTTT. This translates into CASSLGTAMNTEAFF.

This clone was observed a handful of times. The chain has TRBV21-1 and TRBJ2-1; the listed D gene, TRBD1, was not tested against the DNA. TRBV21-1 corresponds to a pseudogene. CDR3 size: 17 residues. The CDR3 here is CASSKVNRGERYNEQFF. CDR3 coding DNA: TGTGCCAGCAGCAAAGTAAACAGGGGCGAACGGTACAATGAGCAGTTCTTC.

V usage is TRBV5-5 and J usage is TRBJ2-3; 11 bases align to TRBD2. Germline V gives CDR1 SGHKS, CDR2 YYEKEE (reference sequence). The trim removed 4 bases at V and 2 bases at J, leaving 6 bases unmatched. The CDR3 extends over 16 amino acids. The CDR3 DNA reads TGTGCCAGCAGCGAGGGACTAGCGGAAAACACAGATACGCAGTATTTT. Translating gives CASSEGLAENTDTQYF.

This clone occurred many times. The gene calls are TRBV4-1 and TRBJ2-5; 7 nucleotides agree with TRBD1. The CDR3 is made up of 15 amino acids. The germline V gene has CDR1 MGHRA and CDR2 YSYEKL. V trimming: 5 bases; J trimming: 1 base; junction bases outside the gene matches: 7. CDR3 amino acids: CASSAHGTAQETQYF. DNA of the CDR3: TGCGCCAGCAGCGCCCACGGGACAGCCCAAGAGACCCAGTACTTC.

V is TRBV30 and J is TRBJ1-6, with D possibly TRBD1 on 5 matching bases. Germline V gene data show CDR1 as GTSNPN and CDR2 as SVGIG (reference sequence). V lost 1 base, J lost 8 bases, and 6 bases lay in between. The CDR3 covers 12 residues. The CDR3 spells CAWSGGDSPLHF. The DNA of the CDR3 is TGTGCCTGGAGTGGGGGGGATTCACCCCTCCACTTT.

V usage is TRBV30 and J usage is TRBJ1-4, with 7 bases aligning to TRBD1. After removal of 7 bases from V and 3 bases from J, the junction contained 5 bases not matched to a gene. Germline CDR1 reads GTSNPN; CDR2 reads SVGIG (reference sequence). CDR3 length: 13 amino acids. The CDR3, as DNA: TGTGCCTCTAACAGGGGATCTAATGAAAAACTGTTTTTT. This encodes CASNRGSNEKLFF.

This chain links TRBV30 with TRBJ2-7, with TRBD2 matching over 15 bases. Germline V gene sequence: CDR1 GTSNPN, CDR2 SVGIG (reference sequence). This CDR3 spans 16 amino acids. Trimming removed 4 bases from V and 5 bases from J; junction bases left unmatched: 9. CDR3 sequence reads: CAWTLPGLAGGNEQYF. CDR3 DNA sequence: TGTGCCTGGACCCTACCGGGACTAGCGGGAGGCAACGAGCAGTACTTC. Filled out from reference TRBV30 and TRBJ2-7, the complete variable domain reads SQTIHQWPATLVQPVGSPLSLECTVEGTSNPNLYWYRQAAGRGLQLLFYSVGIGQISSEVPQNLSASRPQDRQFILSSKKLLLSDSGFYLCAWTLPGLAGGNEQYFGPGTRLTVT.

This sequence joins TRBV29-1 and TRBJ1-2, with 12 bases matching TRBD1. Per the germline V gene, CDR1 is SQVTM and CDR2 is ANQGSEA. Trimming at V came to 6 bases and at J to 2 bases, leaving 1 base not matched to a gene. The CDR3 consists of 13 residues. The CDR3 DNA reads as TGCAGCGTCGGGACAGGGGGCAACTATGGCTACACCTTC. This translates into CSVGTGGNYGYTF.

The V and J genes are TRBV5-1 and TRBJ2-1; 7 nucleotides agree with TRBD2. The CDR3 length is 15 residues. V lost 3 bases to trimming and J lost 2 bases; unmatched junction nucleotides: 5. Per germline, CDR1 SGHRS and CDR2 YFSETQ. This CDR3 reads CASSSGTTPYNEQFF. The CDR3 DNA reads TGCGCCAGCAGCTCCGGGACTACCCCCTACAATGAGCAGTTCTTC.

The sample holds one count of this clone. The V call is TRBV4-3, the J call TRBJ1-4; D gene unclear. This CDR3 spans 13 amino acids. Germline V CDR1 and CDR2: LGHNA, YSLEER. V was trimmed by 4 bases and J by 6 bases, leaving 9 bases between them. CDR3 DNA sequence: TGCGCCAGCAGCCCTACCCGAGATGAAAAACTGTTTTTT. Amino acids: CASSPTRDEKLFF.

In DNA, the CDR3 is TGTGCCAGCAGCCTCAGGGGGAGGAGCCACGAGCAGTACTTC. It yields the protein CASSLRGRSHEQYF. V usage is TRBV11-2 and J usage is TRBJ2-7; D might be TRBD1 (7 bases). Per germline, CDR1 SGHAT and CDR2 FQNNGV. The V end lost 5 bases, the J end lost 5 bases, and 16 bases lay between the germline ends. This CDR3 has 14 residues.

The V call is TRBV6-5, the J call TRBJ1-2; TRBD1 matches 9 bases. The ends lost 6 bases at V and 4 bases at J; junction bases unmatched: 6. Germline V gives CDR1 MNHEY, CDR2 SVGAGI. The CDR3 consists of 14 residues. The CDR3 DNA is TGTGCCAGCAGGCCAGGGACAGGGCGCTATGGCTACACCTTC. It encodes CASRPGTGRYGYTF.